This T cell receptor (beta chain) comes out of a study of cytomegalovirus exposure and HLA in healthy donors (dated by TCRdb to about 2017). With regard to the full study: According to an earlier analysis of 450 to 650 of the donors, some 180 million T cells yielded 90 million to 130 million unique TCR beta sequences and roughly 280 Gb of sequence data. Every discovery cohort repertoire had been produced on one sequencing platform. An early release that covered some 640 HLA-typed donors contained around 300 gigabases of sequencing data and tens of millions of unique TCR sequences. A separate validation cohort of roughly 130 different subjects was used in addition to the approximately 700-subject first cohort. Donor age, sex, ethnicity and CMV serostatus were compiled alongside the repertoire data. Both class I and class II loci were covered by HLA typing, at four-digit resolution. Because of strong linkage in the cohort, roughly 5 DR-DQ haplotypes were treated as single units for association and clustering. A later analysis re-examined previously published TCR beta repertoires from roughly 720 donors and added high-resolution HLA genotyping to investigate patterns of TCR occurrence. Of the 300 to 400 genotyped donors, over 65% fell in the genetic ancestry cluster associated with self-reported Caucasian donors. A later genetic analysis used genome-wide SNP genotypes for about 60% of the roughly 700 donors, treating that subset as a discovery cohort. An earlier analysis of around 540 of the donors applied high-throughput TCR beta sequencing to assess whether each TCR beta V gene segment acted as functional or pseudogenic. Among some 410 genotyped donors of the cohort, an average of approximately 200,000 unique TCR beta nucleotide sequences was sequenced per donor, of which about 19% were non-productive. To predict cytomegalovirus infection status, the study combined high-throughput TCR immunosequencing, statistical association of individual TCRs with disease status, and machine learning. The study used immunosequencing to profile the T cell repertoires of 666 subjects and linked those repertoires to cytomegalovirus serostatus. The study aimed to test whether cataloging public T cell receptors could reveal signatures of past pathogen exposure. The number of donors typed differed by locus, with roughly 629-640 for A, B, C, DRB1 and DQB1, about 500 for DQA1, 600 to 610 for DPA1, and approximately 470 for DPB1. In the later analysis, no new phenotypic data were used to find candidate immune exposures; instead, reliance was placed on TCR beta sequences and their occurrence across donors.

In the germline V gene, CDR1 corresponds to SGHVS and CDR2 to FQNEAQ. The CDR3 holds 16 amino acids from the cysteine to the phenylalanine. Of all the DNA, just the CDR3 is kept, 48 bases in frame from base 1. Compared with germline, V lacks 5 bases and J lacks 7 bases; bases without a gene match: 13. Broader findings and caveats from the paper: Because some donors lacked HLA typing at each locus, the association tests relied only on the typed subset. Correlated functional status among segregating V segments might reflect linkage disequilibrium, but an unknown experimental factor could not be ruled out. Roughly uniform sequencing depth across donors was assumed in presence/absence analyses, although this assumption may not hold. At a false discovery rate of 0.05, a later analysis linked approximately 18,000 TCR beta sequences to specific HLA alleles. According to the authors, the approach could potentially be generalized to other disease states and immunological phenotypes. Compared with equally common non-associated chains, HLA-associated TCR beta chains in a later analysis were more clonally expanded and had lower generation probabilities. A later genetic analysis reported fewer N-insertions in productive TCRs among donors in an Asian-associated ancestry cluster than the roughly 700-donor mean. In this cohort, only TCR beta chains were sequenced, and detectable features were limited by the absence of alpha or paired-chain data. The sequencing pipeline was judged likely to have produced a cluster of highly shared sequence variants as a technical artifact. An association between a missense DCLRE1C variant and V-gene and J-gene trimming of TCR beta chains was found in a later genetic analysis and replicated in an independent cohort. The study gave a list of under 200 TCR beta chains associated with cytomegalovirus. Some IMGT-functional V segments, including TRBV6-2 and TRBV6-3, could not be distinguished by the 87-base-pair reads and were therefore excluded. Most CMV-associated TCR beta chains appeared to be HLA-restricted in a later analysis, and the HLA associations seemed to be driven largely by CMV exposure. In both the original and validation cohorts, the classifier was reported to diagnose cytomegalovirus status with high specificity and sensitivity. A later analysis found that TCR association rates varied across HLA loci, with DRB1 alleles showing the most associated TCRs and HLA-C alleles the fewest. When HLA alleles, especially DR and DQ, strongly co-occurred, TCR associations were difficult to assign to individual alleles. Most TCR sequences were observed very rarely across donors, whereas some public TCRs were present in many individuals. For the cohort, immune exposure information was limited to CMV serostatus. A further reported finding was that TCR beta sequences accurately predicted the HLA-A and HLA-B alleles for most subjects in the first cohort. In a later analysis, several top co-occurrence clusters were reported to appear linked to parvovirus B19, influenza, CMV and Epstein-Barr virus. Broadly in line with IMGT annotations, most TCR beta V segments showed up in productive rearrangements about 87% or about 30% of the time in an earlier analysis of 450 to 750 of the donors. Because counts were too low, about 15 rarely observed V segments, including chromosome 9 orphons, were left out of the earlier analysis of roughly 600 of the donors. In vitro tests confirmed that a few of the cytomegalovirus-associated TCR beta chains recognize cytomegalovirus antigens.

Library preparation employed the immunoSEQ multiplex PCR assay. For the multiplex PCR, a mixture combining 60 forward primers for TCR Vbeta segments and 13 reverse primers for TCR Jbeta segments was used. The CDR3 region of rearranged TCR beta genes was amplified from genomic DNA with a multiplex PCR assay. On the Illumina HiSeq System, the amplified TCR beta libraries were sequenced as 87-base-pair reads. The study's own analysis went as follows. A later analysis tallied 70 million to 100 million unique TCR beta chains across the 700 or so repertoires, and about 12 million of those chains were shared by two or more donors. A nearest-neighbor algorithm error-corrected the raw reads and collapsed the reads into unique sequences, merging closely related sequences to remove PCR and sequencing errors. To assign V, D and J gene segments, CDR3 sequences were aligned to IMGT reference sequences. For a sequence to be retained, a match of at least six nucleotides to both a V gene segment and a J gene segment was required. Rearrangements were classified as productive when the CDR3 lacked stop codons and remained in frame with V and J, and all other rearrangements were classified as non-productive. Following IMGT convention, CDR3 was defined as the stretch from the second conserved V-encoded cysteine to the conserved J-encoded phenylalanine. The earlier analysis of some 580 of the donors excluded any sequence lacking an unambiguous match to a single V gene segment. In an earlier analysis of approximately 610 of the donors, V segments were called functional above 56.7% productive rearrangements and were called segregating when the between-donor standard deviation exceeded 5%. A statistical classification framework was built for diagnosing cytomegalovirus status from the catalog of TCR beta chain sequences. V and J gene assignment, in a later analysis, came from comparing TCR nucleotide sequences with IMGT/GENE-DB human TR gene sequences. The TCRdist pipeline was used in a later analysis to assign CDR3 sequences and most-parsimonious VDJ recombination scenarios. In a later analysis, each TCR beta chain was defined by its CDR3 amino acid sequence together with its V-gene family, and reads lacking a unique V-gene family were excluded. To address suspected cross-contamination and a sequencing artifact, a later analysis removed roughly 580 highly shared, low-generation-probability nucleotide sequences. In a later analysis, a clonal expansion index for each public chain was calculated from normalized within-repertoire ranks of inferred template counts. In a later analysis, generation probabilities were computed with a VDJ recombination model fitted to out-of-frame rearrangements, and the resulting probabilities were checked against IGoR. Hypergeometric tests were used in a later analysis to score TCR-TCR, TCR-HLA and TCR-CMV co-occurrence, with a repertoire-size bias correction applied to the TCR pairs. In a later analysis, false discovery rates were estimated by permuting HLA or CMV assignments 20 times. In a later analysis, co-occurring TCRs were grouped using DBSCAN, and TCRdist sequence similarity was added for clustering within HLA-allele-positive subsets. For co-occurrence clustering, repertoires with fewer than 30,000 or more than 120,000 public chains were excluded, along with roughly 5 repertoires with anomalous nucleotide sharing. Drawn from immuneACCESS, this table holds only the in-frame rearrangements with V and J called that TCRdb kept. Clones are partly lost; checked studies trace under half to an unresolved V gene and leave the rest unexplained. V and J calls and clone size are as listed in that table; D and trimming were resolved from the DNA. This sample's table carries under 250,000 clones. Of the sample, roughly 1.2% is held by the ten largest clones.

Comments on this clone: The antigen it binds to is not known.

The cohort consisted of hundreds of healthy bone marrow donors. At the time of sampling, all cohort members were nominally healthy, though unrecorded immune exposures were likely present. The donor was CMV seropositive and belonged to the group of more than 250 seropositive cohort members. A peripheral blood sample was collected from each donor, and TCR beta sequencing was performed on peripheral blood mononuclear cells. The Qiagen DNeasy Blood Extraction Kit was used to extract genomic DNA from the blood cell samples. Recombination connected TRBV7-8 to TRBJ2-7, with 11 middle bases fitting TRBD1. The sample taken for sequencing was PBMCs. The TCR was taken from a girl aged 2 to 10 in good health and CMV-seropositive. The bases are TGTGCCAGCAGCCGGCCACCGGGACAGGGGGGTAGGGAGCAGTACTTC. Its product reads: CASSRPPGQGGREQYF.